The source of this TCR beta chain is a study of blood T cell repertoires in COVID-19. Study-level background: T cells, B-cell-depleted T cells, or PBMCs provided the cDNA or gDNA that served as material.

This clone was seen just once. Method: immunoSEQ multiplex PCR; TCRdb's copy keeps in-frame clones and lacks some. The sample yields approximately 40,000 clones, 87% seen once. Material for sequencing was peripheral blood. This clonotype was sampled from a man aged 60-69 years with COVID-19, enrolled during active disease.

In nucleotides, the CDR3 is TGTGCCAGCAGCTTAGATACAGGGGGCCGTGGCTACACCTTC. Its protein product is CASSLDTGGRGYTF. The chain links TRBV7-2 to TRBJ1-2; 9 bases are shared with TRBD1. Germline assignment: CDR1 SGHTA and CDR2 FQGNSA. The CDR3 has 14 residues. Trimming took 1 base from V and 7 from J; bases not matched to a gene: 4. The entire variable domain, with the rest obtained from reference TRBV7-2 and TRBJ1-2, is as follows: GAGVSQSPSNKVTEKGKDVELRCDPISGHTALYWYRQSLGQGLEFLIYFQGNSAPDKSGLPSDRFSAERTGGSVSTLTIQRTQQEDSAVYLCASSLDTGGRGYTFGSGTRLTVV.